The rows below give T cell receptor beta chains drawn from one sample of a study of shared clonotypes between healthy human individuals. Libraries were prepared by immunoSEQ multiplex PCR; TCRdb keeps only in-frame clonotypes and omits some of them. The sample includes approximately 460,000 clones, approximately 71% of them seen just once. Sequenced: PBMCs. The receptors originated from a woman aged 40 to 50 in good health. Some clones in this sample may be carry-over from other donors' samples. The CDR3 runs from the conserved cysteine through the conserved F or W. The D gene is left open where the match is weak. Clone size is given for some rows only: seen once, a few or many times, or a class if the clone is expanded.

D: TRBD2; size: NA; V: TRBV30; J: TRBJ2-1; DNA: TGTGCCTGGGGTAGCGGGGCCTACAATGAGCAGTTCTTC; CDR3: CAWGSGAYNEQFF
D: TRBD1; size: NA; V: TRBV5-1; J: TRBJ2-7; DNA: TGCGCCAGCAGCTTGGCGGGGACAGGGGTATACGGCGAGCAGTACTTC; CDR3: CASSLAGTGVYGEQYF
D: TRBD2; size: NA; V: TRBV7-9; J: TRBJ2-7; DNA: TGTGCCAGCAGCTCCGGGGGACTAGCACATTACGAGCAGTACTTC; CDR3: CASSSGGLAHYEQYF
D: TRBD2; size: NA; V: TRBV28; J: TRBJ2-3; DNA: TGTGCCAGCAGTTCCCTCGCGGGAGAAGATACGCAGTATTTT; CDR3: CASSSLAGEDTQYF
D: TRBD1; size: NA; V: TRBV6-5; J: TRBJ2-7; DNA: TGTGCCAGCTTCGGGCAGGGGGCGTCCGAGCAGTACTTC; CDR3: CASFGQGASEQYF
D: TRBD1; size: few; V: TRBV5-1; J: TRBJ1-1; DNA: TGCGCCAGCAGCACCCGGACAGGAAGTCTCACTGAAGCTTTCTTT; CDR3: CASSTRTGSLTEAFF
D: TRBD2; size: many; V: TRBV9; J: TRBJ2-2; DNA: TGTGCCAGCAGCGTAACCGGGGGGGCGAACACCGGGGAGCTGTTTTTT; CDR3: CASSVTGGANTGELFF
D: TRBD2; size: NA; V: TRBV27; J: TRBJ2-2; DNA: TGTGCCAGCAGTGTCACAGGGGGCGGACTAGCGGGCCCCGGGGAGCTGTTTTTT; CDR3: CASSVTGGGLAGPGELFF
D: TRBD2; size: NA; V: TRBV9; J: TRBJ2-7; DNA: TGTGCCAGCAGCGTAGGAGCGGGAGGTTCCTACGAGCAGTACTTC; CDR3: CASSVGAGGSYEQYF
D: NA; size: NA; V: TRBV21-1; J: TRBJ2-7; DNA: TGTGCCAGCAGCAAAGGTACTAGCGGGAGGTCGACTTACGAGCAGTACTTC; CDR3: CASSKGTSGRSTYEQYF
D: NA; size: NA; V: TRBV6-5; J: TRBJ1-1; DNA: TGTGCCAGCAGTTACTCGATTATCACTGAAGCTTTCTTT; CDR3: CASSYSIITEAFF
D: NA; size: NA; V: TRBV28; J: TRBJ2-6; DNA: TGTGCCAGCAGAGCTCCAGGCACCTCTGGGGCCAACGTCCTGACTTTC; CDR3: CASRAPGTSGANVLTF
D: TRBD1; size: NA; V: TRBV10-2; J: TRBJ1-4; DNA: TGCGCCAGCAGCCAACCGGGACAGGGGAGCCTTAATGAAAAACTGTTTTTT; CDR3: CASSQPGQGSLNEKLFF
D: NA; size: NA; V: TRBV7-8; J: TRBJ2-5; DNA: TGTGCCAGCAGCTCTCTGACCTGGGCCCAGTACTTC; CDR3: CASSSLTWAQYF
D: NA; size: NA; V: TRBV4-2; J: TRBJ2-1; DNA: TGTGCCAGCAGCCAAGAGTCGAGCCCGTCAGAGCAGTTCTTC; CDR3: CASSQESSPSEQFF
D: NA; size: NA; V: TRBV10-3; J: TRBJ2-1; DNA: TGTGCCATCACCCCGCGACAGGCCGGCAATGAGCAGTTCTTC; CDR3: CAITPRQAGNEQFF
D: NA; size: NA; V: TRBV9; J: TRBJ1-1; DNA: TGTGCCAGCAGCGTAGACAGGAACACTGAAGCTTTCTTT; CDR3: CASSVDRNTEAFF
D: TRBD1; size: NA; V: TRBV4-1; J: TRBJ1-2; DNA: TGCGCCAGCAGCCAGACAGGGGGCTATGGCTACACCTTC; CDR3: CASSQTGGYGYTF
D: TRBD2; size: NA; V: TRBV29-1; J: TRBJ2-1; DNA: TGCAGCGTTGGTGCGGGAGGGCCTCCTTCTGAGCAGTTCTTC; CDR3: CSVGAGGPPSEQFF
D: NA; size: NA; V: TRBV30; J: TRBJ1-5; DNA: TGTGCCTGGAAGTCCGGGCCGGGGCCCCAGCATTTT; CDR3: CAWKSGPGPQHF
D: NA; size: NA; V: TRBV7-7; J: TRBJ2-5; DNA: TGTGCTAGCAGCCCTCGACTAGAAGAGACCCAGTACTTC; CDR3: CASSPRLEETQYF
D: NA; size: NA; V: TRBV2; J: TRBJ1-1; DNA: TGTGCCAGCAGTGAAGGGCCCACTGAAGCTTTCTTT; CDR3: CASSEGPTEAFF
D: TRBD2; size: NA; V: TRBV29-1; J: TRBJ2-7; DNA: TGCAGCGTCACTAGCGGAACCTACGAGCAGTACTTC; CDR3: CSVTSGTYEQYF
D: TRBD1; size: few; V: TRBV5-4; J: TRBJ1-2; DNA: TGTGCCAGCAGCTCCTTAGGACAGGGCTATGGCTACACCTTC; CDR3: CASSSLGQGYGYTF
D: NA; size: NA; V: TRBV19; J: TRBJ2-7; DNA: TGTGCCAGTAGTTGGACCCACCAACTTGCCTACGAGCAGTACTTC; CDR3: CASSWTHQLAYEQYF
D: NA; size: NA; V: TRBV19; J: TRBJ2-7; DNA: TGTGCCAGTACTTGGGGAAACGAGCAGTACTTC; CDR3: CASTWGNEQYF
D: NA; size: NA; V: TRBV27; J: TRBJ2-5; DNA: TGTGCCAGCAGTACCAGGACCCTGTACCAAGAGACCCAGTACTTC; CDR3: CASSTRTLYQETQYF
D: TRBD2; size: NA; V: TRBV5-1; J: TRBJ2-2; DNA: TGCGCCAGCAGAATGACTAGCGGGAGCACCGGGGAGCTGTTTTTT; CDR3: CASRMTSGSTGELFF
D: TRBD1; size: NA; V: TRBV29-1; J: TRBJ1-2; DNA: TGCAGCGTTGATTTTCAGGGGGCAGATGGCTACACCTTC; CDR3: CSVDFQGADGYTF
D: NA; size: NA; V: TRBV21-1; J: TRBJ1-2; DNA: TGTGCCAGCAGCAAAGCGGCCGGGACAGCTCACTATGGCTACACCTTC; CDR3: CASSKAAGTAHYGYTF
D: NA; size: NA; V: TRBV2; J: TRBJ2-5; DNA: TGTGCCAGCGGCCGCGACAGAAACCAAGAGACCCAGTACTTC; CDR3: CASGRDRNQETQYF
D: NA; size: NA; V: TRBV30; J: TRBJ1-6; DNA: TGTGCCTGGAGTGGCAGGAATTTCTATAATTCACCCCTCCACTTT; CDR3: CAWSGRNFYNSPLHF
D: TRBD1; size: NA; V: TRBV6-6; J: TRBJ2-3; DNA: TGTGCCAGCACGGGACAGATCACAGATACGCAGTATTTT; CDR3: CASTGQITDTQYF
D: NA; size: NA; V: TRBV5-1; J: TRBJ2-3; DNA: TGCGCCAGCAGTGTTGGAGGCAGGGGGGCAGATACGCAGTATTTT; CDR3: CASSVGGRGADTQYF
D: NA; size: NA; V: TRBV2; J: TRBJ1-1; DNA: TGTGCCAGCTCCGTCAGGGGAGACACTGAAGCTTTCTTT; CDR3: CASSVRGDTEAFF
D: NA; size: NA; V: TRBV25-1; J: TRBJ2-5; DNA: TGTGCCAGCAGTGATGGGTACGGAGAGACCCAGTACTTC; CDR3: CASSDGYGETQYF